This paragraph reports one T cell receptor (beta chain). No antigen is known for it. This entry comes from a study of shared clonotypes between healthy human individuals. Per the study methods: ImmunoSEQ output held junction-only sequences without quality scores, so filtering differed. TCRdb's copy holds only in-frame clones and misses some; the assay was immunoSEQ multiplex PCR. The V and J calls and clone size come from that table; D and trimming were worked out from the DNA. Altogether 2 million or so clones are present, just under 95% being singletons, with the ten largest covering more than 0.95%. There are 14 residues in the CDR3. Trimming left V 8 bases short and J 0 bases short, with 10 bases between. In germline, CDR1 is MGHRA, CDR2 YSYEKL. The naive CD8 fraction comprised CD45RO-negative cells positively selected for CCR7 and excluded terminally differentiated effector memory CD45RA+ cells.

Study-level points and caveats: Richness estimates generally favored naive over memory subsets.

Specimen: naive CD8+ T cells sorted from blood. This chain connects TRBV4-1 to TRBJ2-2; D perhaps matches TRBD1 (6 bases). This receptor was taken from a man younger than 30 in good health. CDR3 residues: CASENRANTGELFF. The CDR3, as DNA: TGCGCCAGCGAGAACAGGGCGAACACCGGGGAGCTGTTTTTT.